These 21 T cell receptor beta chains share one sample of origin, sequenced in a study of T-cell reconstitution after alpha-beta-depleted transplantation in children. The TCRbeta library was prepared with unique molecular identifiers. TCRdb re-called the PCR reads through MiXCR, storing one row per CDR3 protein. The sample lists some 340,000 distinct CDR3 sequences; 10% were seen once. Sequencing was performed on PBMCs from the stem cell graft donor, taken from the stem cell graft. The receptors were gathered from a human donor who donated a stem cell graft to a child with acute lymphoblastic leukemia.

The gene calls are TRBV7-9 and TRBJ2-1, with D maybe TRBD2 (6 bases). This CDR3 is built from 16 residues. Germline-derived CDR1 and CDR2 are SEHNR and FQNEAQ (reference sequence). V lost 6 bases, J lost 2 bases, and 17 bases lay in between. The CDR3 DNA reads TGTGCCAGCAGGCGATACGGGAGCCTCACCTACAATGAGCAGTTCTTC. It specifies CASRRYGSLTYNEQFF.

This clonotype was seen repeatedly, ten times or more. This chain links TRBV9 with TRBJ2-1; TRBD2 matches 7 bases. There are 17 residues in the CDR3. The junction had 13 bases not matched to a gene; V was cut back by 4 bases and J by 3 bases. Germline V gene lookup returns CDR1 SGDLS and CDR2 YYNGEE. CDR3 loop: CASSPIWIGGSYNEQFF. CDR3 sequence (DNA): TGTGCCAGCAGCCCTATATGGATTGGCGGGAGCTACAATGAGCAGTTCTTC.

This clonotype has more than one count but fewer than ten. This chain connects TRBV6-1 to TRBJ1-5; D not resolved. CDR3 length: 15 amino acids. The ends were cut back, 7 bases at V and 0 bases at J, with 13 bases in the middle. The V gene's germline CDR1 is MNHNS and CDR2 SASEGT. CDR3 nucleotide sequence: TGTGCCAGCACGGGCCGCGGGCGTAGCAATCAGCCCCAGCATTTT. It encodes CASTGRGRSNQPQHF.

This clonotype has more than one count but fewer than ten. The chain recombines TRBV11-2 with TRBJ2-7; TRBD2 agrees at 8 bases. There are 16 residues in the CDR3. With V trimmed by 0 bases and J by 3 bases, 7 bases remained unmatched. Germline V gives CDR1 SGHAT, CDR2 FQNNGV. CDR3 nucleotides: TGTGCCAGCAGCTTAGATGACGGGAGGGCGGGCTACGAGCAGTACTTC. Its translation is CASSLDDGRAGYEQYF. The variable domain in full, completed from reference TRBV11-2 and TRBJ2-7, reads EAGVAQSPRYKIIEKRQSVAFWCNPISGHATLYWYQQILGQGPKLLIQFQNNGVVDDSQLPKDRFSAERLKGVDSTLKIQPAKLEDSAVYLCASSLDDGRAGYEQYFGPGTRLTVT.

This clonotype was seen ten or more times. The chain carries TRBV20-1 and TRBJ2-1; TRBD2 is a possible D gene (5 bases). The CDR3 has 14 amino acids. Trimming stripped 3 bases from V and 5 bases from J, with 14 bases between. Germline CDR1 DFQATT, CDR2 SNEGSKA (reference sequence). This chain's CDR3 is CSARGRETNNEQFF. As DNA, the CDR3 is TGCAGTGCTAGGGGTCGGGAAACAAACAATGAGCAGTTCTTC.

The chain uses TRBV7-2 and TRBJ2-3, with D possibly TRBD2 on 5 matching bases. Trimming pared 3 bases from V and 5 bases from J, leaving 9 bases between. The length of the CDR3 is 13 residues. The germline V gene encodes CDR1 SGHTA and CDR2 FQGNSA. The CDR3 nucleotides are TGTGCCAGCAGCTTGGGGAGAGGAGATACGCAGTATTTT. This encodes CASSLGRGDTQYF.

The chain is built from TRBV10-3 and TRBJ1-5; the D gene is possibly TRBD1 (6 bases). V lost 0 bases to trimming and J lost 0 bases, with 9 bases between them. Germline V gene sequence: CDR1 ENHRY, CDR2 SYGVKD. CDR3 length: 16 residues. CDR3 DNA sequence: TGTGCCATCAGTGAGTCGGACAGCTATAGCAATCAGCCCCAGCATTTT. As protein: CAISESDSYSNQPQHF.

The rearrangement uses TRBV27 and TRBJ2-7; D call uncertain. Trimming left V 5 bases short and J 2 bases short, with 10 bases between. Germline V gives CDR1 MNHEY, CDR2 SMNVEV (reference sequence). The CDR3 length is 13 residues. DNA of the CDR3: TGTGCCAGCAGTCCTTCCGGGCCCTACGAGCAGTACTTC. As protein: CASSPSGPYEQYF.

The genes are TRBV7-6 and TRBJ2-2; D is perhaps TRBD1 (6 bases). Trimming removed 0 bases from V and 7 bases from J, with 9 bases in between. Per germline, CDR1 SGHVS and CDR2 FNYEAQ. This CDR3 comprises 14 residues. CDR3 DNA: TGTGCCAGCAGCTTAGCGGGGGCGGACGGGGAGCTGTTTTTT. It yields the protein CASSLAGADGELFF.

This clonotype was counted ten times or more. The chain employs TRBV25-1 and TRBJ2-5; D unclear. Germline V gene sequence: CDR1 MGHDK, CDR2 SYGVNS. There are 16 residues in the CDR3. V lost 6 bases and J lost 0, with 17 bases in between. The CDR3 here is CASRHLNNNDQETQYF. As DNA, the CDR3 is TGTGCCAGCAGACATCTGAACAATAACGACCAAGAGACCCAGTACTTC.

This clonotype was picked up many times. The chain couples TRBV3-1 to TRBJ2-1; TRBD1 is a possible D gene (6 bases). Germline lookup yields CDR1 LGHDT and CDR2 YNNKEL (reference sequence). This CDR3 region has 13 residues. Trimming left V 7 bases short and J 0 bases short, with 7 bases between. CDR3 coding DNA: TGTGCCAGCACGGACAGCTCCTACAATGAGCAGTTCTTC. It encodes CASTDSSYNEQFF.

In its sample, this clonotype was seen a few times. This chain connects TRBV3-1 to TRBJ2-7, with D possibly being TRBD1 (6 bases). CDR1 and CDR2 (germline): LGHDT, YNNKEL (reference sequence). The CDR3 is 15 residues long. With 4 bases removed from V and 0 bases from J, the gap between germline ends came to 13 bases. CDR3 sequence: CASSPRDTSSYEQYF. The CDR3 nucleotides are TGTGCCAGCAGCCCACGGGACACGAGCTCCTACGAGCAGTACTTC.

There are a few counts of this clonotype. The chain joins TRBV27 to TRBJ1-1; 7 bases map to TRBD1. The trim removed 4 bases at V and 2 bases at J, leaving 7 bases unmatched. Germline CDR1 reads MNHEY; CDR2 reads SMNVEV (reference sequence). This CDR3 has 15 residues. CDR3 sequence reads: CASSYSGTANTEAFF. In DNA, the CDR3 is TGTGCCAGCAGTTATTCCGGGACAGCCAACACTGAAGCTTTCTTT.

This clonotype was seen only a few times. The V gene is TRBV11-2, the J gene TRBJ2-5, with 10 positions matching TRBD2. V dropped 2 bases and J dropped 5; count of bases not matched to a gene: 11. Looked up from germline, CDR1 is SGHAT and CDR2 is FQNNGV. The CDR3 covers 17 residues. CDR3 residues: CASSLTSPLAGVETQYF. CDR3 DNA sequence: TGTGCCAGCAGCTTAACATCACCCCTAGCGGGAGTGGAGACCCAGTACTTC.

The sample holds many counts of this clonotype. This rearrangement joins TRBV27 to TRBJ2-1; no firm D call. There are 14 residues in the CDR3. In germline, CDR1 is MNHEY, CDR2 SMNVEV (reference sequence). The V end was cut by 6 bases, the J end by 8 bases, with 17 bases between. CDR3 DNA: TGTGCCAGCAGCAAAACCCCAGTAGTGTATGAGCAGTTCTTC. Residues: CASSKTPVVYEQFF.

This rearrangement joins TRBV6-5 to TRBJ1-4; TRBD1 agrees at 8 bases. V trimming: 2 bases; J trimming: 8 bases; junction bases outside the gene matches: 4. The CDR3 runs 14 residues. Germline CDR1 reads MNHEY; CDR2 reads SVGAGI. CDR3 DNA: TGTGCCAGCAGTTACCCCGACAGGGGCGAAAAACTGTTTTTT. This translates into CASSYPDRGEKLFF.

This clonotype has a handful of counts. V gene TRBV11-2 combines with J gene TRBJ1-1; D perhaps matches TRBD1 (6 bases). V lost 5 bases to trimming and J lost 6 bases, with 13 bases between them. Germline CDR1 is SGHAT and CDR2 is FQNNGV. There are 13 residues in the CDR3. CDR3 bases: TGTGCCAGCAGCCACAGGGATTTCGCTGAAGCTTTCTTT. This gives the protein CASSHRDFAEAFF.

This clonotype was seen many times. The chain links TRBV24-1 to TRBJ2-3; no definite D call. The CDR3 sequence is 14 residues long. V was cut by 0 bases and J by 2 bases, with 5 bases left in between. Per the germline V gene, CDR1 is KGHDR and CDR2 is SFDVKD. CDR3 sequence: CATSDLDNTDTQYF. The DNA for the CDR3 is TGTGCCACCAGTGATTTGGACAACACAGATACGCAGTATTTT.

This clonotype was counted at least ten times. The chain's CDR3 is CASSLSPGYEQYF. CDR3 bases: TGTGCCAGCAGTTTATCCCCAGGGTACGAGCAGTACTTC. The chain has TRBV28 and TRBJ2-7, with a possible D match to TRBD1 (5 bases). There are 13 residues in the CDR3. V gave up 1 base and J gave up 4 bases, with 8 bases separating them. CDR1 MDHEN and CDR2 SYDVKM come from the germline V gene.

V gene TRBV7-2 combines with J gene TRBJ2-7; D possibly corresponds to TRBD1 (6 bases). The CDR3 runs 15 residues. Germline CDR1 is SGHTA and CDR2 is FQGNSA. V lost 5 bases, J lost 0 bases, and 14 bases lay in between. DNA of the CDR3: TGTGCCAGCAGCCGGTTTCAGGGGACCTCCTACGAGCAGTACTTC. Translation: CASSRFQGTSYEQYF.

The chain uses TRBV20-1 and TRBJ2-7, with no clear D. The length of the CDR3 is 13 residues. Per the germline V gene, CDR1 is DFQATT and CDR2 is SNEGSKA (reference sequence). The ends were cut back, 6 bases at V and 1 base at J, with 13 bases in the middle. In DNA form, the CDR3 reads TGCAGTGCCCCCCGCACGTTTTCCTACGAGCAGTACTTC. Its translation is CSAPRTFSYEQYF.